This is a list of T cell receptor beta chains from one sample in a study of blood T cells in healthy people across ages. TCRdb used MiXCR to reprocess the 5' RACE reads, holding one entry per CDR3 protein. The sample includes 650,000 to 950,000 distinct CDR3 sequences, about 42% seen only once; the top ten take around 18%. Sequenced material: blood. Receptors originate from a man aged 55 to 70 in good health. The CDR3 runs from the conserved cysteine through the conserved F or W. The D gene is left open where the match is weak. Not all rows give a size; the values are once, few, many and, for expanded clones, a class.

NA TRBJ2-5 once TRBV11-3 CASSPTWPTQYF TGTGCCAGCAGCCCCACCTGGCCGACCCAGTACTTC
NA TRBJ2-7 few TRBV7-2 CASSLVDGAGEQYF TGTGCCAGCAGCTTAGTCGACGGGGCTGGCGAGCAGTACTTC
NA TRBJ2-3 NA TRBV7-2 CASSIRALSLQPDTQYF TGTGCCAGCAGCATTCGGGCCTTAAGCCTCCAGCCAGATACGCAGTATTTT
NA TRBJ1-2 once TRBV10-3 CAISESPRNYGYTF TGTGCCATCAGTGAGTCGCCCCGAAACTATGGCTACACCTTC
NA TRBJ2-3 few TRBV6-2/TRBV6-3 CASSRTVSTDTQYF TGTGCCAGCAGTCGGACAGTCAGCACAGATACGCAGTATTTT
NA TRBJ2-3 NA TRBV20-1 CSAEGETDTQYF TGCAGTGCGGAGGGGGAAACAGATACGCAGTATTTT
NA TRBJ2-3 NA TRBV5-6 CASSTYPVGTDTQYF TGTGCCAGCAGCACTTACCCAGTGGGCACAGATACGCAGTATTTT
TRBD1 TRBJ1-5 few TRBV13 CASSLGTGGGQPQHF TGTGCCAGCAGCTTAGGGACAGGGGGGGGTCAGCCCCAGCATTTT
TRBD1 TRBJ1-2 NA TRBV7-9 CASSQQGMMGYGYTF TGTGCCAGCAGCCAACAGGGGATGATGGGCTATGGCTACACCTTC
TRBD1 TRBJ1-1 once TRBV9 CASSVGGPGQGAGTEAFF TGTGCCAGCAGCGTAGGCGGACCGGGACAGGGGGCAGGGACTGAAGCTTTCTTT
TRBD2 TRBJ2-1 few TRBV27 CASSSGTSGGAREQFF TGTGCCAGCAGTTCCGGGACTAGCGGGGGGGCACGTGAGCAGTTCTTC
TRBD1 TRBJ2-3 few TRBV11-2 CASSNPGTDHTDTQYF TGTGCCAGCAGCAATCCCGGGACAGACCACACAGATACGCAGTATTTT
NA TRBJ2-7 few TRBV29-1 CSAGTGPPYEQYF TGCAGCGCTGGGACCGGGCCGCCCTACGAGCAGTACTTC
NA TRBJ1-1 once TRBV7-9 CASSKGTGENTEAFF TGTGCCAGCAGCAAGGGAACGGGGGAAAACACTGAAGCTTTCTTT
TRBD1 TRBJ1-6 NA TRBV3-1 CASSQISTQTPKTGPFRNSPLHF TGTGCCAGCAGCCAAATTTCCACCCAGACCCCGAAGACAGGGCCTTTTAGAAATTCACCCCTCCACTTT
NA TRBJ2-1 few TRBV7-8 CASSLGGTPFYNEQFF TGTGCCAGCAGCTTAGGCGGGACTCCCTTCTACAATGAGCAGTTCTTC
NA TRBJ2-3 few TRBV5-1 CASSFGDQGPRGDTQYF TGCGCCAGCAGCTTCGGGGATCAGGGACCCAGAGGGGATACGCAGTATTTT
NA TRBJ1-2 NA TRBV27 CASRTLGGAGYGYTF TGTGCCAGCAGGACCCTCGGGGGGGCGGGCTATGGCTACACCTTC
NA TRBJ2-1 NA TRBV7-9 CASSLGPLTGEQFF TGTGCCAGCAGCTTGGGGCCCTTGACGGGTGAGCAGTTCTTC
NA TRBJ1-2 NA TRBV20-1 CSASQGSSYGYTF TGCAGTGCTAGCCAGGGAAGCAGCTATGGCTACACCTTC
NA TRBJ1-1 NA TRBV13 CASKVGRGNTEAFF TGTGCCAGCAAGGTTGGTAGGGGAAACACTGAAGCTTTCTTT
NA TRBJ2-5 few TRBV27 CASSLFSPSVGETQYF TGTGCCAGCAGTTTATTTTCGCCCAGCGTGGGAGAGACCCAGTACTTC
NA TRBJ1-1 NA TRBV12-3/TRBV12-4 CASSLKWVEGMNTEAFF TGTGCCAGCAGTTTAAAGTGGGTGGAAGGAATGAACACTGAAGCTTTCTTT
NA TRBJ2-1 NA TRBV7-2 CASSLGGPGYNEQFF TGTGCCAGCAGCTTGGGGGGGCCCGGCTACAATGAGCAGTTCTTC
NA TRBJ2-7 few TRBV3-1 CASSQDSRTANNEQYF TGTGCCAGCAGCCAAGATTCTAGGACAGCAAACAATGAGCAGTACTTC
TRBD2 TRBJ2-5 few TRBV12-3/TRBV12-4 CASSFWASGGQETQYF TGTGCCAGCAGTTTCTGGGCTAGCGGGGGCCAAGAGACCCAGTACTTC
NA TRBJ2-1 NA TRBV6-5 CASSYTRDALSLKQFF TGTGCCAGCAGTTACACCCGGGACGCCCTTTCCTTGAAGCAGTTCTTC
TRBD1 TRBJ1-2 NA TRBV6-5 CASRQQGANYGYTF TGTGCCAGCAGGCAACAGGGGGCTAACTATGGCTACACCTTC
NA TRBJ1-6 NA TRBV14 CASSQVPGVSPLHF TGTGCCAGCAGCCAAGTTCCAGGGGTTTCACCCCTCCACTTT
TRBD1 TRBJ2-2 few TRBV28 CASSRTGITGELFF TGTGCCAGCAGCAGGACAGGGATCACCGGGGAGCTGTTTTTT
TRBD2 TRBJ2-1 NA TRBV20-1 CSATGGEQFF TGCAGTGCTACGGGGGGTGAGCAGTTCTTC
TRBD1 TRBJ2-3 NA TRBV11-1 CASRIGIGQGDADTQYF TGTGCCAGCAGGATAGGGATCGGACAGGGGGACGCAGATACGCAGTATTTT
NA TRBJ2-7 few TRBV18 CASSPRREGLGEQYF TGTGCCAGCTCACCGAGGAGGGAAGGCTTGGGCGAGCAGTACTTC
NA TRBJ1-5 few TRBV6-1 CASSVMNQPQHF TGTGCCAGCAGTGTAATGAATCAGCCCCAGCATTTT
NA TRBJ1-1 few TRBV7-8 CASSFSTLDTEAFF TGTGCCAGCAGCTTCTCGACTTTGGACACTGAAGCTTTCTTT
TRBD1 TRBJ2-4 few TRBV3-1 CASSLQDRGYIQYF TGTGCCAGCAGCCTACAGGACAGGGGTTACATTCAGTACTTC
TRBD1 TRBJ1-2 NA TRBV12-3/TRBV12-4 CASSLVGQGRGYTF TGTGCCAGCAGTTTAGTGGGACAGGGGCGTGGCTACACCTTC
NA TRBJ1-4 NA TRBV15 CATSRDRGSEKLFF TGTGCCACCAGCAGAGATAGGGGGAGTGAAAAACTGTTTTTT
TRBD2 TRBJ2-1 few TRBV6-2/TRBV6-3 CASSTVAGALDNEQFF TGTGCCAGCAGTACGGTAGCGGGGGCCCTAGACAATGAGCAGTTCTTC
TRBD2 TRBJ2-7 few TRBV9 CASSVEVGEGSYEQYF TGTGCCAGCAGCGTAGAAGTTGGGGAGGGCTCCTACGAGCAGTACTTC
NA TRBJ2-7 few TRBV7-2 CASSLEPGVSYEQYF TGTGCCAGCAGCTTAGAACCAGGGGTCTCCTACGAGCAGTACTTC
NA TRBJ1-5 NA TRBV2 CASKGTTSNQPQHF TGTGCCAGCAAGGGGACAACTAGCAATCAGCCCCAGCATTTT
NA TRBJ2-7 NA TRBV7-3 CASSLGPVDEQYF TGTGCCAGCAGCTTGGGCCCCGTCGACGAGCAGTACTTC
NA TRBJ1-4 NA TRBV7-8 CASSLGQPATNEKLFF TGTGCCAGCAGCTTAGGGCAGCCCGCAACTAATGAAAAACTGTTTTTT
TRBD2 TRBJ2-3 few TRBV7-2 CASSRTSGGATDTQYF TGTGCCAGCAGCCGGACTAGCGGGGGGGCGACAGATACGCAGTATTTT
NA TRBJ1-1 NA TRBV20-1 CSAARDGATEAFF TGCAGTGCCGCTCGGGACGGTGCCACTGAAGCTTTCTTT
NA TRBJ2-7 few TRBV3-1 CASSQVLGNEQYF TGTGCCAGCAGCCAAGTCTTGGGCAACGAGCAGTACTTC
TRBD1 TRBJ2-7 few TRBV5-1 CASGPGQGTYEQYF TGCGCCAGCGGACCGGGACAGGGGACCTACGAGCAGTACTTC
NA TRBJ2-1 many TRBV20-1 CSASMGYNEQFF TGCAGTGCTAGCATGGGGTACAATGAGCAGTTCTTC
NA TRBJ2-7 few TRBV20-1 CSAREVGKSYEQYF TGCAGTGCTAGAGAAGTCGGAAAATCCTACGAGCAGTACTTC
NA TRBJ2-5 NA TRBV7-2 CASRGRGGLETQYF TGTGCCAGCAGAGGAAGAGGGGGGCTAGAGACCCAGTACTTC
NA TRBJ2-1 many TRBV7-2 CASSPLGRNEQFF TGTGCCAGCAGCCCATTGGGGCGAAATGAGCAGTTCTTC
TRBD2 TRBJ2-1 few TRBV7-2 CASSLLTSGYNEQFF TGTGCCAGCAGCCTCCTGACTAGCGGTTACAATGAGCAGTTCTTC
NA TRBJ2-3 NA TRBV4-3 CASSQGDSTDTQYF TGCGCCAGCAGCCAGGGGGACAGCACAGATACGCAGTATTTT